The 17 T cell receptor beta chains below were found in one sample sequenced in a study of CD8+CD57+ T cells in acquired aplastic anemia. Genomic DNA constituted the template upon which TCR beta VDJ and CDR3 profiling was performed. A single record per CDR3 protein comes from TCRdb applying MiXCR to the reads. The repertoire holds about 160,000 distinct CDR3 sequences, with around half as singletons. It was patients with CD8+CD57+ cell expansion by flow cytometry who were chosen for sequencing. The sample comprised sorted CD4+, CD8+, or CD8+CD57+ T cells (not recorded which) from PBMCs. These receptors were obtained from a human donor with aplastic anemia.

Many counts were recorded for this clonotype. J is TRBJ1-4 and V is TRBV19, with 10 bases that match TRBD1. V shed 7 bases, J shed 8 bases, and the junction held 7 bases outside the gene matches. This CDR3 contains 14 residues. The germline V gene has CDR1 LNHDA and CDR2 SQIVND (reference sequence). CDR3 bases: TGTGCCAGTAACCCCGGGACAGGGGCGGAAAAACTGTTTTTT. Translating it yields CASNPGTGAEKLFF.

The J gene is TRBJ1-3, the V gene TRBV25-1; D not resolved. Germline CDR1 is MGHDK and CDR2 is SYGVNS. Between the trimmed V and J ends, which lost 8 bases and 0 bases, there was a span of 23 bases. This CDR3 has 18 residues. The CDR3 DNA reads TGTGCCAGCTGTACCGGACCTACCTCAGGACTCTCTGGAAACACCATATATTTT. Translating gives CASCTGPTSGLSGNTIYF.

This clonotype was seen a few times. The chain uses TRBV20-1 and TRBJ1-4; D uncertain. Germline values: CDR1 DFQATT, CDR2 SNEGSKA (reference sequence). CDR3 size: 14 residues. V was shortened by 6 bases and J by 7 bases, with 18 bases between the two germline ends. CDR3: CSAEALVEAEKLFF. The DNA for the CDR3 is TGCAGTGCCGAGGCCCTAGTAGAGGCTGAAAAACTGTTTTTT.

J is TRBJ2-1 and V is TRBV11-2; 9 bases line up with TRBD2. With 1 base clipped from V and 4 bases from J, the junction kept 8 bases outside the gene matches. Germline CDR1 and CDR2: SGHAT and FQNNGV. The CDR3 spans 17 residues. The CDR3 reads CASSLVHGGGAYNEQFF. Written as DNA, the CDR3 is TGTGCCAGCAGCTTAGTCCACGGCGGGGGGGCGTACAATGAGCAGTTCTTC.

As concerns this clonotype: A much larger clone differs by one base, so this may be a read error. The rearrangement joins TRBV7-8 to TRBJ1-1; D is undetermined. The CDR3 spans 15 residues. CDR1 and CDR2 from the germline V gene are SGHVS and FQNEAQ. Trimming took off 4 bases at V and 3 bases at J, with 15 bases between the two ends. Here the CDR3 reads CASSSSGVGHTEAFF. The DNA for the CDR3 is TGTGCCAGCAGCTCCTCAGGCGTTGGGCACACTGAAGCTTTCTTT.

This clonotype turned up a few times. An end of the junction differs from the germline gene, which may be a read error. This chain joins TRBV7-7 and TRBJ2-5; weak D call: TRBD2 (5 bases). The germline V gene encodes CDR1 SSHAT and CDR2 FNYEAQ (reference sequence). CDR3 length: 14 residues. CDR3 nucleotide sequence: TGTGCTAGCAGCTTAGCGCCCTTACAAGAGACCCAGTACTTC. Residues: CASSLAPLQETQYF. Filled out from reference TRBV7-7 and TRBJ2-5, the complete variable domain reads GAGVSQSPRYKVTKRGQDVTLRCDPISSHATLYWYQQALGQGPEFLTYFNYEAQPDKSGLPSDRFSAERPEGSISTLTIQRTEQRDSAMYRCASSLAPLQETQYFGPGTRLLVL.

The CDR3 DNA reads as TGCAGTGCTAGAGAACAGGGGGCACTTCTAATACAGACCCAGTACTTC. Amino acid sequence: CSAREQGALLIQTQYF. The chain recombines TRBV20-1 with TRBJ2-5, with 9 bases identical to TRBD1. Germline CDR1 DFQATT, CDR2 SNEGSKA (reference sequence). V lost 0 bases to trimming and J lost 6 bases; unmatched junction nucleotides: 11. The CDR3 spans 16 residues.

The chain uses TRBV10-3 and TRBJ1-2; the match to TRBD1 covers 7 bases. This CDR3 has 14 residues. Trimming removed 6 bases from V and 2 bases from J; junction bases left unmatched: 6. Germline assignment: CDR1 ENHRY and CDR2 SYGVKD. CDR3 protein: CAIRPTGRNYGYTF. The CDR3 bases are TGTGCCATCAGGCCGACAGGGAGAAACTATGGCTACACCTTC.

The J gene is TRBJ2-7, the V gene TRBV7-8; D is ambiguous. CDR1 SGHVS and CDR2 FQNEAQ come from the germline V gene. Trimming stripped 1 base from V and 6 bases from J, with 10 bases between. CDR3 length equals 13 residues. CDR3 protein: CASSLERVREQYF. DNA of the CDR3: TGTGCCAGCAGCTTAGAACGAGTCCGCGAGCAGTACTTC. The full variable domain, in which reference TRBV7-8 and TRBJ2-7 provide the parts outside the CDR3, is GAGVSQSPRYKVAKRGQDVALRCDPISGHVSLFWYQQALGQGPEFLTYFQNEAQLDKSGLPSDRFFAERPEGSVSTLKIQRTQQEDSAVYLCASSLERVREQYFGPGTRLTVT.

The chain couples TRBV25-1 to TRBJ1-1; no firm D call. Trimming shortened V by 7 bases and J by 3 bases, and 9 bases separated the two germline ends. Germline CDR1 and CDR2: MGHDK and SYGVNS. The CDR3 has 12 residues. The CDR3, as DNA: TGTGCCAGCACGTTAGGTGACACTGAAGCTTTCTTT. As protein: CASTLGDTEAFF.

The rearrangement links TRBV25-1 to TRBJ1-1; D is unclear. This CDR3 has 14 residues. The germline gives CDR1 MGHDK, CDR2 SYGVNS. With 5 bases removed from V and 3 bases from J, the gap between germline ends came to 13 bases. The CDR3 bases are TGTGCCAGCAGTCTCATGGGCCGGGACACTGAAGCTTTCTTT. Its protein is CASSLMGRDTEAFF.

The gene calls are TRBV15 and TRBJ2-3; D remains unclear. The CDR3 has 15 residues. The germline CDR1 and CDR2 sequences are LNHNV and YYDKDF (reference sequence). The V end was cut by 1 base, the J end by 0 bases, with 8 bases between. The CDR3 loop is CATSRVGLSTDTQYF. The CDR3 nucleotides are TGTGCCACCAGCAGAGTCGGGCTCAGCACAGATACGCAGTATTTT. The whole variable domain, filled in from reference TRBV15 and TRBJ2-3, reads DAMVIQNPRYQVTQFGKPVTLSCSQTLNHNVMYWYQQKSSQAPKLLFHYYDKDFNNEADTPDNFQSRRPNTSFCFLDIRSPGLGDTAMYLCATSRVGLSTDTQYFGPGTRLTVL.

This clonotype came up once. A much larger clone is a single base away; this may be a read error. The chain recombines TRBV5-1 with TRBJ2-6; no clear D. The V end was cut by 0 bases, the J end by 2 bases, with 21 bases between. Germline assignment: CDR1 SGHRS and CDR2 YFSETQ. The CDR3 runs to 20 residues. The DNA for the CDR3 is TGCGCCAGCAGCTTGGCCGGTACCCCCCCAGCCCGAGCTGGGGCCAACGTCCTGACTTTC. Its translation: CASSLAGTPPARAGANVLTF.

This clonotype was found many times. The chain has TRBV5-1 and TRBJ2-7; a possible D gene is TRBD2 (5 bases). The germline CDR1 and CDR2 sequences are SGHRS and YFSETQ. CDR3 length: 14 residues. The V and J ends lost 0 bases and 2 bases respectively, with 9 bases between them. The CDR3 here is CASSLEYGAYEQYF. CDR3 bases: TGCGCCAGCAGCTTGGAGTACGGGGCCTACGAGCAGTACTTC.

The rearrangement links TRBV2 to TRBJ2-7, with D hard to call. V was clipped by 3 bases and J by 0 bases, with 15 bases between them. The CDR3 sequence is 16 residues long. Germline V gene data show CDR1 as SNHLY and CDR2 as FYNNEI. CDR3 in amino acids: CASSDPNSHSSYEQYF. As DNA, the CDR3 is TGTGCCAGCAGTGACCCCAATAGCCATAGCTCCTACGAGCAGTACTTC.

This chain uses TRBV2 with TRBJ2-1; TRBD1 might be the D (6 bases). The CDR3 contains 14 residues. In germline, CDR1 is SNHLY, CDR2 FYNNEI. Trimming removed 7 bases at V and 5 bases at J, with 15 bases between. The CDR3 sequence: CASKPGHVHNEQFF. DNA of the CDR3: TGTGCCAGCAAGCCGGGACACGTCCACAATGAGCAGTTCTTC.

This clonotype was recorded many times. The V call is TRBV11-1, the J call TRBJ2-3; 13 bases map to TRBD2. There are 21 residues in the CDR3. After removal of 2 bases from V and 0 bases from J, the junction contained 14 bases not matched to a gene. CDR1 and CDR2 (germline): SGHAT, FQDESV (reference sequence). The DNA for the CDR3 is TGTGCCAGCAGCTTATCCTTCGCCTCCGGGACTAGCGGGGCTAGCACAGATACGCAGTATTTT. Translation gives CASSLSFASGTSGASTDTQYF.